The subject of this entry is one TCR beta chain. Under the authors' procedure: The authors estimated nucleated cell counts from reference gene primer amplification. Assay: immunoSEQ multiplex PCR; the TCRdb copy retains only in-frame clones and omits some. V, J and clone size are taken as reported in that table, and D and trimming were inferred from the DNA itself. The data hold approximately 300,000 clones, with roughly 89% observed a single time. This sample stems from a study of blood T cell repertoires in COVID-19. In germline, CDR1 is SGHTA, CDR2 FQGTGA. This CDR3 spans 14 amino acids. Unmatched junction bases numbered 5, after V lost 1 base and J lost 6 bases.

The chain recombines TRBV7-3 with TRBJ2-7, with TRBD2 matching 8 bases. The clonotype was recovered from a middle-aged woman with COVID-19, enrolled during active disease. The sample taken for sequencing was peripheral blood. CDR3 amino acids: CASSLRRGVGEQYF. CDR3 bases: TGTGCCAGCAGCTTAAGGCGGGGGGTTGGCGAGCAGTACTTC.